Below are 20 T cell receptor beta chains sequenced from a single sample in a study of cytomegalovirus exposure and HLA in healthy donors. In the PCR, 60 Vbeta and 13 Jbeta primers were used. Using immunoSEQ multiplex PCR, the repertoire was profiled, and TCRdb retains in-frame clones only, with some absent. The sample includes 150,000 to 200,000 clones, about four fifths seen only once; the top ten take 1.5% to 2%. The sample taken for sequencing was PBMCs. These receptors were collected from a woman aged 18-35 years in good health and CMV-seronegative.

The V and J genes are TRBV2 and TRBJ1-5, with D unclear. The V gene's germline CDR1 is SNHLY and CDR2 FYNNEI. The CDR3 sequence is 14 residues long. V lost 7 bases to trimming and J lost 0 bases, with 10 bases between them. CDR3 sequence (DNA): TGTGCCAGCACCCGGGTTTATAGCAATCAGCCCCAGCATTTT. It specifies CASTRVYSNQPQHF.

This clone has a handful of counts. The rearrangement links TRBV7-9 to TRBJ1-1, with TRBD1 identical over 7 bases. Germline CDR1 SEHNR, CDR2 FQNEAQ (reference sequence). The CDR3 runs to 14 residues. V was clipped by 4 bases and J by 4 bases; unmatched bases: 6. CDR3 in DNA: TGTGCCAGCAGCTCCCGCGGGACAGCCACTGAAGCTTTCTTT. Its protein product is CASSSRGTATEAFF.

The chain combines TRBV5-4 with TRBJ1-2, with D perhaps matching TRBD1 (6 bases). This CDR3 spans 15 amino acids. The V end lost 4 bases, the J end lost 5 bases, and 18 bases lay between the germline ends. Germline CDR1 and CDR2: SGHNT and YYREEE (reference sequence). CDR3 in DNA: TGTGCCAGCAGCCGGAACAGGGAATCTGGGTATGGCTACACCTTC. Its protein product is CASSRNRESGYGYTF. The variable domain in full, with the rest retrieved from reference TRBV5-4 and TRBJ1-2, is ETGVTQSPTHLIKTRGQQVTLRCSSQSGHNTVSWYQQALGQGPQFIFQYYREEENGRGNFPPRFSGLQFPNYSSELNVNALELDDSALYLCASSRNRESGYGYTFGSGTRLTVV.

CDR3 DNA: TGTGCCAGCAGTTACTCCGGCGGGAGCGAGCAGTACGTC. This sequence encodes CASSYSGGSEQYV. The rearrangement uses TRBV6-5 and TRBJ2-7, with 7 bases identical to TRBD2. The junction had 2 bases not matched to a gene; V was cut back by 0 bases and J by 6 bases. The CDR3 is made up of 13 amino acids. The germline gives CDR1 MNHEY, CDR2 SVGAGI.

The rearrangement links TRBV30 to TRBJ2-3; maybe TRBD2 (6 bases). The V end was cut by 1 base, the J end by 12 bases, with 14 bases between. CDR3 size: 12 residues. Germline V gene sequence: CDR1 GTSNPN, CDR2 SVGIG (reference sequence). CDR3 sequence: CAWSAGPGAQYF. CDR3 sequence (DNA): TGTGCCTGGAGTGCCGGGCCGGGAGCTCAGTATTTT.

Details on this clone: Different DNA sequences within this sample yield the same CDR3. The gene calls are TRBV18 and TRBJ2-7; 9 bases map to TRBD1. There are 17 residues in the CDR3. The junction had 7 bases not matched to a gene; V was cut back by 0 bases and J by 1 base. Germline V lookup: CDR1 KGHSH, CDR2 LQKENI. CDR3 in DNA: TGTGCCAGCTCACCACCGGGACAGGGAGGTGGGTCCTACGAGCAGTACTTC. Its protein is CASSPPGQGGGSYEQYF.

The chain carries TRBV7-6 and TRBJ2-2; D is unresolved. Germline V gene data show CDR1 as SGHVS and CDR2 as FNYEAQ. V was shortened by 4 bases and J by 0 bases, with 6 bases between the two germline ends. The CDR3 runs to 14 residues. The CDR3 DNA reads TGTGCCAGCAGCTCACAGACGAACACCGGGGAGCTGTTTTTT. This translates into CASSSQTNTGELFF.

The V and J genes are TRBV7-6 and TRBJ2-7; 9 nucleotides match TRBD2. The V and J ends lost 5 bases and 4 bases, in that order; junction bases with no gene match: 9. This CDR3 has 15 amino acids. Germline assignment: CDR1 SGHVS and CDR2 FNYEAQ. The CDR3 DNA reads TGTGCCAGCAGCCTAAATAGCGGGAGTGGGTACGAGCAGTACTTC. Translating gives CASSLNSGSGYEQYF. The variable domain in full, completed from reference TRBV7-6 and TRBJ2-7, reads GAGVSQSPRYKVTKRGQDVALRCDPISGHVSLYWYRQALGQGPEFLTYFNYEAQQDKSGLPNDRFSAERPEGSISTLTIQRTEQRDSAMYRCASSLNSGSGYEQYFGPGTRLTVT.

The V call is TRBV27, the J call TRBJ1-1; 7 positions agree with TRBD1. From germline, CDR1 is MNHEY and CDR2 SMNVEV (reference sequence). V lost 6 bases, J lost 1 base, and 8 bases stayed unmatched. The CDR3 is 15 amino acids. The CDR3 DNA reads TGTGCCAGCAGCACGGACAGGAACCAGAACACTGAAGCTTTCTTT. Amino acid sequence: CASSTDRNQNTEAFF.

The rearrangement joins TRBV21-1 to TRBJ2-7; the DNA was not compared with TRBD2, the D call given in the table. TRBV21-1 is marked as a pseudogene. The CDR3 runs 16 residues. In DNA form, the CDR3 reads TGTGCCAGCAGCCCTCGATTAGGCGGGATCCGCTACGAGCAGTACGTC. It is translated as CASSPRLGGIRYEQYV.

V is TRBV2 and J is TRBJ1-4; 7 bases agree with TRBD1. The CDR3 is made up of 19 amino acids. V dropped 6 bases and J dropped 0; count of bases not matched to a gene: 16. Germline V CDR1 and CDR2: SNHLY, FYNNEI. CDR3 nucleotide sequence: TGTGCCAGCAGGTTCCCTACCGGGACAGCGGCTGCAACTAATGAAAAACTGTTTTTT. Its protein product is CASRFPTGTAAATNEKLFF. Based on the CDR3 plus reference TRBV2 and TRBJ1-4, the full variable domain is EPEVTQTPSHQVTQMGQEVILRCVPISNHLYFYWYRQILGQKVEFLVSFYNNEISEKSEIFDDQFSVERPDGSNFTLKIRSTKLEDSAMYFCASRFPTGTAAATNEKLFFGSGTQLSVL.

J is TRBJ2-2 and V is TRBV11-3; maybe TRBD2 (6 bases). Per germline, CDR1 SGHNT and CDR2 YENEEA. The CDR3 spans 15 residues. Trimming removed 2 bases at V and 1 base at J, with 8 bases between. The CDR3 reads CASSLSRENTGELFF. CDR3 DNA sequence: TGTGCCAGCAGCTTATCGCGGGAGAACACCGGGGAGCTGTTTTTT. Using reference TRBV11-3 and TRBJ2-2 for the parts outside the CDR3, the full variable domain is EAGVVQSPRYKIIEKKQPVAFWCNPISGHNTLYWYLQNLGQGPELLIRYENEEAVDDSQLPKDRFSAERLKGVDSTLKIQPAELGDSAVYLCASSLSRENTGELFFGEGSRLTVL.

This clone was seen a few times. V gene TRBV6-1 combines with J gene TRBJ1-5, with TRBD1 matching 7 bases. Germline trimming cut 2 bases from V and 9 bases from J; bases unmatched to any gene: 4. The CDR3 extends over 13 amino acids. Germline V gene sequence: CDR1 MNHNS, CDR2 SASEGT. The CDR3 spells CASSERQGRPQHF. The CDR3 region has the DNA TGTGCCAGCAGTGAACGACAGGGCAGGCCCCAGCATTTT.

The DNA for the CDR3 is TGTGCCAGCAGCTACCGGGTCGGACAGTTCTCTGGAAACACCATATATTTT. Translation: CASSYRVGQFSGNTIYF. The chain carries TRBV7-2 and TRBJ1-3; possible D gene TRBD1, 6 bases. The CDR3 sequence is 17 residues long. Per the germline V gene, CDR1 is SGHTA and CDR2 is FQGNSA. The ends were cut back, 4 bases at V and 0 bases at J, with 16 bases in the middle.

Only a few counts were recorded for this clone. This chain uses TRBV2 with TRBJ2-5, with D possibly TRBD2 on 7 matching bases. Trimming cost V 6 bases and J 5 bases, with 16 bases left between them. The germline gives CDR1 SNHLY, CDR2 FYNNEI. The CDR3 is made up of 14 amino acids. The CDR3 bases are TGTGCCAGCAGGGGGGGCGGGGGCCGCGAGACCCAGTACTTC. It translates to CASRGGGGRETQYF. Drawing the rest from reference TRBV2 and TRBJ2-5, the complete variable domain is EPEVTQTPSHQVTQMGQEVILRCVPISNHLYFYWYRQILGQKVEFLVSFYNNEISEKSEIFDDQFSVERPDGSNFTLKIRSTKLEDSAMYFCASRGGGGRETQYFGPGTRLLVL.

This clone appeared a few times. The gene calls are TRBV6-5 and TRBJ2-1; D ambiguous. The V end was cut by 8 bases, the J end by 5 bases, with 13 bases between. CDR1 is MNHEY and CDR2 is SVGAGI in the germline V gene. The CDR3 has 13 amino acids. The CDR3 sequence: CASAPHTNNEQFF. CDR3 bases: TGTGCCAGCGCCCCTCACACGAACAATGAGCAGTTCTTC.

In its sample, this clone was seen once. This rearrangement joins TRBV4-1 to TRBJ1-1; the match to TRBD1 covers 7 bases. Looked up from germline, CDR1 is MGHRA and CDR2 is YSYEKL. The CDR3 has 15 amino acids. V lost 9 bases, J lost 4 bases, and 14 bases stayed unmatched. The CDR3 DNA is TGCGCCAGTAGGGACAGCAGTTTCATGAGCACTGAAGCTTTCTTT. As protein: CASRDSSFMSTEAFF.

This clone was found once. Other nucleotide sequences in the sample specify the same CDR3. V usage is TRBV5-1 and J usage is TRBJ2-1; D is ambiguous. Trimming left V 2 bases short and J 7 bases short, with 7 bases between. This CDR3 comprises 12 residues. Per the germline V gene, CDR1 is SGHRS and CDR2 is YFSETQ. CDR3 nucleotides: TGCGCCAGCAGCTTTTCGGGTAATGAGCAGTTCTTC. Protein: CASSFSGNEQFF.

The CDR3 protein is CAISRSQADYEQYF. Here the CDR3 DNA reads TGTGCCATCAGTAGGTCCCAGGCCGACTACGAGCAGTACTTC. V and J are TRBV10-3 and TRBJ2-7; D not certain. In germline, CDR1 is ENHRY, CDR2 SYGVKD. This CDR3 is 14 amino acids long. V was shortened by 5 bases and J by 3 bases, with 14 bases between the two germline ends.

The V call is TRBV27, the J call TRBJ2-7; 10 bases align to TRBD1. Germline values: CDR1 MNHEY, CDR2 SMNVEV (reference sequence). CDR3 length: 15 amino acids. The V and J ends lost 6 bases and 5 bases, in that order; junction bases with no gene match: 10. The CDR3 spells CASSRTGGEWDEQYF. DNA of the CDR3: TGTGCCAGCAGCAGGACAGGGGGAGAGTGGGACGAGCAGTACTTC.